The entry below gives a single TCR beta chain sequence along with its context. This clonotype occurred once. Its antigen target is currently unknown. The record has no base qualities; no much larger clone is one base away. One read alone lends weak support. The library was obtained by PCR. Sequenced using an Illumina HiSeq 2500. Unique molecular identifiers were incorporated into TCR beta cDNA libraries to reduce PCR and sequencing biases. Every 1 to 10 million input T cells yielded about 500,000 cDNA molecules, meaning each molecule approximated one T cell. The patient libraries were prepared and sequenced with the same protocol used for the earlier healthy control dataset. Samples belonging to the same batch were prepared together, multiplexed and sequenced on a shared HiSeq lane. The published analysis was carried out like this. MIGEC was used to process the raw barcoded reads, and molecular identifier groups with only a single read were discarded before consensus assembly and CDR3 extraction. VDJtools was used for post-analysis of the clonotype tables, and diversity was normalized by down-sampling every dataset to the size of the smallest sample. In repertoire overlap clustering, CDR3 amino acid sequences, but not nucleotide sequences, were matched to correct batch-related cross-sample contamination. Through fastp at Q25 and MiXCR, TCRdb rebuilt clones from the public reads, retaining in-frame beta chains. Each entry merges the rows of one CDR3 protein and shows their most common DNA and genes. TCRdb, rather than the study authors, made the V and J calls. This sample has approximately 260,000 distinct CDR3 sequences in its table, and 35% to 45% of those were observed once. The ten largest account for more than 4% of the sample.

Measured from the cysteine to the phenylalanine, the CDR3 is 16 residues long. Only CDR3 DNA remains: 48 bases, in frame from the first base. Compared with germline, V lacks 7 bases and J lacks 7 bases; bases without a gene match: 14. This sample stems from a study of post-analysis software for immune sequencing data (dated by TCRdb to about 2015). In terms of the full investigation: Relapsing-remitting, secondary progressive and progressive-relapsing multiple sclerosis were recorded as disease courses, and subtype annotation was lacking for some patients. Patient repertoires were compared against roughly 12 previously published healthy control repertoires from donors aged about 6 to 28 years. A subset of samples was prepared in parallel using single-end sample barcoding, then pooled and co-amplified after Illumina adapter ligation.

TCR beta repertoires were profiled from peripheral blood of more than ten young patients with multiple sclerosis to demonstrate the VDJtools post-analysis software. The patients with multiple sclerosis were children and adolescents between about 6 and 16 years of age. Points the paper makes about the study in general: Four or five TRBV segments, including TRBV5-6, TRBV5-1 and TRBV20-1, were significantly more frequent in patients than controls. When samples were clustered directly using the F measure, samples prepared in the same batch co-clustered strongly, which prompted a batch-effect correction. Significantly lower normalized Chao1 diversity was found in multiple sclerosis patients than in controls, suggesting substantial peripheral T-cell clonal expansion. The control group was slightly older than the multiple sclerosis patient group.

The receptor was derived from a girl aged 5-17 years with multiple sclerosis. The sequencing sample was made of blood. This receptor chain uses TRBV12-3 or TRBV12-4 and TRBJ2-7, with 12 bases in between that match TRBD2. CDR3 reads: CASMTSGGPGGEEQYF. The base sequence is TGTGCCAGCATGACTAGCGGGGGCCCCGGAGGTGAGGAGCAGTACTTC.